This T cell receptor (beta chain) stems from a study of T cell responses to AZD1222 COVID-19 vaccine. Study-wide results and caveats: Nearly half of spike-specific TCRs reportedly target unmutated variant regions. Clonal diversity may have been underestimated in mostly white British donors. Of the AZD1222 recipients, only 5 to 7 were seropositive at baseline. Spike-specific TCR breadth and depth both grew after two AZD1222 doses.

This clone turned up a few times. The antigen is not known. Libraries were prepared by immunoSEQ multiplex PCR; TCRdb keeps only in-frame clonotypes and omits some of them. The sample consists of roughly 120,000 clones, about 91% of them appearing once. The V end was cut by 2 bases, the J end by 0 bases, with 13 bases between. The CDR3 sequence is 16 residues long. Germline CDR1 and CDR2: MNHNS and SASEGT. The sequence was obtained from an adult who received the AZD1222 COVID-19 vaccine. The sequenced sample was peripheral blood, obtained 28 days after the second AZD1222 dose. V gene TRBV6-1 combines with J gene TRBJ1-2; unclear D gene. CDR3 amino acids: CASSENPEVANYGYTF. In DNA, the CDR3 is TGTGCCAGCAGTGAAAACCCTGAAGTAGCTAACTATGGCTACACCTTC.